Listed below are T cell receptor beta chains from one sample, sequenced in a study of cytomegalovirus exposure and HLA in healthy donors. The method was immunoSEQ multiplex PCR; TCRdb's version includes in-frame clones alone and lacks a portion of them. This sample has around 61,000 clones; 65% to 80% occur once, and the top ten carry less than 20%. Sequencing was carried out using PBMCs. These receptors all stem from a man aged 40-49 years in good health and CMV-seropositive. The conserved cysteine and the conserved F or W are not part of the CDR3 here.

cdr3_length | j_call | v_call | cdr3_aa
12 | TRBJ2-7 | TRBV2 | ASRGGTMNYEQY
17 | TRBJ2-7 | TRBV9 | ASSVGAASGGAGSYEQY
11 | TRBJ1-2 | TRBV11-1 | ASSLGTGNGYT
12 | TRBJ2-5 | TRBV15 | ATSRTGGQETQY
16 | TRBJ2-1 | TRBV18 | ASSPRLPGSGGYNEQF
14 | TRBJ1-5 | TRBV10-3 | AIRHKQGASNQPQH
12 | TRBJ1-1 | TRBV29-1 | SVEGSPADTEAF
12 | TRBJ2-7 | TRBV5-1 | ASSLAGTTYEQY
17 | TRBJ2-7 | TRBV5-6 | ASSPWGRGRTGSSYEQY
14 | TRBJ1-1 | TRBV14 | ASSQYLTGVNTEAF
10 | NA | TRBV4-1 | ASSPGTYEQY
13 | TRBJ1-4 | TRBV7-9 | ASSQPGQGHEKLF
17 | TRBJ2-6 | TRBV7-2 | ASSKRTSGRGAGANVLT
12 | TRBJ1-4 | TRBV6-5 | ASSLQFENEKLF
12 | TRBJ2-7 | TRBV7-9 | ASQAFGGAYEQY
13 | TRBJ2-1 | TRBV29-1 | SVDGAASSYNEQF
13 | TRBJ2-4 | TRBV13 | ASSFQGVAKNIQY
12 | TRBJ1-1 | TRBV7-3 | ASSLRQGNTEAF
14 | TRBJ2-1 | TRBV15 | ATSRVQGARVNEQF
16 | TRBJ2-5 | TRBV5-4 | ASSLAGVSGPRGRAQY
13 | TRBJ2-5 | TRBV30 | AWSISETHRGTQY
13 | TRBJ2-7 | TRBV7-2 | ASSLQSDSAYEQY
13 | TRBJ2-2 | TRBV7-9 | ASSSTGGGTGELF
14 | TRBJ2-1 | TRBV7-9 | ASSEPSRGPYNEQF
11 | TRBJ2-7 | TRBV11-2 | ASSLELGTGDH
15 | TRBJ2-1 | TRBV2 | ASSEETSFVSYNEQF
14 | TRBJ2-1 | TRBV27 | ASSFSDYWGPNEQF
12 | TRBJ2-7 | TRBV7-2 | ASSSQRGRYEQY
11 | TRBJ1-2 | TRBV7-3 | ASSYGGESGYT
11 | TRBJ2-5 | TRBV30 | AWSVLRAETQY
13 | TRBJ2-4 | TRBV4-2 | ASSQGDRTQNIQY
14 | TRBJ1-1 | TRBV5-6 | ASSFRGPAMGTEAF
15 | TRBJ2-1 | TRBV15 | ATSREAASRKNNEQF
15 | TRBJ2-1 | TRBV9 | ASSASRTGVSYNEQF
13 | TRBJ1-5 | TRBV19 | ASSRGSHSNQPQH
13 | TRBJ2-1 | TRBV28 | ASSPGLAGVNEQF
13 | TRBJ2-7 | TRBV5-4 | ASSLRDIVSYEQY
12 | TRBJ2-1 | TRBV9 | ASSVGGGLGEQF
11 | TRBJ1-1 | TRBV18 | ASSTGQGGEAF
13 | NA | TRBV6-6 | ASSYPGQGAREQY